Below are 24 T cell receptor beta chains sequenced from a single sample in a study of blood T cell repertoires in COVID-19. Measured with immunoSEQ multiplex PCR; TCRdb has only the in-frame clones, and not every one. The sample lists approximately 220,000 clones; approximately 81% were seen once. Sequenced: peripheral blood. The source of these receptors is a woman at least 80 years old with acute or convalescent COVID-19.

A note on this clone: One junction end disagrees with the germline gene, perhaps due to a read error. This sequence joins TRBV6-5 and TRBJ2-1, with 8 bases that match TRBD2. The V gene's germline CDR1 is MNHEY and CDR2 SVGAGI. This CDR3 is 16 amino acids long. As DNA, the CDR3 is TGTGCCGGCAGTTACATCGGGGGGGGCCGCAACAATGAGCAGTTCTTC. It encodes CAGSYIGGGRNNEQFF.

The genes are TRBV5-4 and TRBJ1-4, with 8 bases fitting TRBD1. Unmatched junction bases numbered 6, after V lost 0 bases and J lost 8 bases. The CDR3 sequence is 15 residues long. CDR1 and CDR2 from the germline V gene are SGHNT and YYREEE (reference sequence). The CDR3 protein is CASSLGGQGSEKLFF. The CDR3 DNA sequence: TGTGCCAGCAGCTTGGGCGGACAGGGATCCGAAAAACTGTTTTTT.

The chain recombines TRBV6-5 with TRBJ2-5, with TRBD1 matching over 12 bases. Germline-derived CDR1 and CDR2 are MNHEY and SVGAGI. This CDR3 is built from 15 residues. Trimming cost V 6 bases and J 5 bases; bases outside gene matches: 7. The CDR3, as DNA: TGTGCCAGCAGGGGACAGGGGGCTGCATGGGAGACCCAGTACTTC. Its protein product is CASRGQGAAWETQYF.

The chain is built from TRBV7-6 and TRBJ1-2; the D gene is possibly TRBD1 (5 bases). Germline loops: CDR1 SGHVS, CDR2 FNYEAQ. V gave up 6 bases and J gave up 4 bases, with 6 bases separating them. This CDR3 has 11 residues. The CDR3 here is CASSQGYGYTF. DNA for the CDR3: TGTGCCAGCAGTCAGGGCTATGGCTACACCTTC.

The rearrangement links TRBV30 to TRBJ1-6; D not certain. V dropped 4 bases and J dropped 3 bases, with 7 bases sitting between them. The germline CDR1 and CDR2 sequences are GTSNPN and SVGIG (reference sequence). CDR3 length: 13 amino acids. This CDR3 is CAWMLSYNSPLHF. The DNA of the CDR3 is TGTGCCTGGATGTTGAGCTATAATTCACCCCTCCACTTT.

The chain carries TRBV5-1 and TRBJ1-2, with 7 positions matching TRBD1. Germline CDR1 is SGHRS and CDR2 is YFSETQ. The CDR3 has 16 residues. V lost 0 bases to trimming and J lost 4 bases; unmatched junction nucleotides: 9. The CDR3: CASSLGGTGTAYGYTF. The DNA of the CDR3 is TGCGCCAGCAGCTTGGGGGGAACCGGGACAGCCTATGGCTACACCTTC.

The chain uses TRBV7-9 and TRBJ1-4; D remains ambiguous. Trimming pared 5 bases from V and 0 bases from J, leaving 4 bases between. Per the germline V gene, CDR1 is SEHNR and CDR2 is FQNEAQ (reference sequence). This CDR3 spans 13 amino acids. The CDR3 coding sequence is TGTGCCAGCAGCCTTACAACTAATGAAAAACTGTTTTTT. It yields the protein CASSLTTNEKLFF.

The gene calls are TRBV21-1 and TRBJ1-5; the table names TRBD1, a call not compared with the DNA. TRBV21-1 is reported as a pseudogene. The CDR3 runs to 16 residues. Here the CDR3 DNA reads TGTGCCAGCAGCAACCGGGACAGGGGGCTTCATCAGCCCCAGCATTTT. This gives the protein CASSNRDRGLHQPQHF.

V is TRBV28 and J is TRBJ2-5, with D possibly being TRBD2 (5 bases). V gave up 4 bases and J gave up 5 bases, with 11 bases separating them. CDR1 is MDHEN, CDR2 SYDVKM, per germline. This CDR3 region has 13 residues. The CDR3 protein is CASSWVSEETQYF. For the CDR3, the DNA is TGTGCCAGCAGTTGGGTTAGCGAGGAGACCCAGTACTTC. Combining the CDR3 with reference TRBV28 and TRBJ2-5 gives the whole variable domain DVKVTQSSRYLVKRTGEKVFLECVQDMDHENMFWYRQDPGLGLRLIYFSYDVKMKEKGDIPEGYSVSREKKERFSLILESASTNQTSMYLCASSWVSEETQYFGPGTRLLVL.

V and J are TRBV19 and TRBJ2-1, with 10 bases lining up with TRBD2. The CDR3 is 18 residues long. V trimming: 3 bases; J trimming: 2 bases; junction bases outside the gene matches: 10. The germline V gene encodes CDR1 LNHDA and CDR2 SQIVND (reference sequence). The CDR3 region has the DNA TGTGCCAGTAGTATTGGGCTAGCGGGAGTCGGGCCCTACAATGAGCAGTTCTTC. Translation gives CASSIGLAGVGPYNEQFF.

The chain carries TRBV6-5 and TRBJ2-5; 8 nucleotides match TRBD1. CDR3 size: 14 residues. J gave up 2 bases and V 6 bases, and 5 bases lay outside the gene matches. The germline V gene encodes CDR1 MNHEY and CDR2 SVGAGI. The CDR3 coding sequence is TGTGCCAGCAGGGACAGGGCCACACAAGAGACCCAGTACTTC. Amino acid sequence: CASRDRATQETQYF.

This clone was observed once. This chain uses TRBV3-1 (or the pseudogene TRBV3-2) with TRBJ1-1; a weak D match, TRBD1 (6 bases). Germline CDR1 is LGHDT and CDR2 is YNNKEL (reference sequence). V lost 5 bases, J lost 1 base, and 14 bases lay in between. This CDR3 is built from 15 residues. The CDR3 here is CASSLRDTPNTEAFF. For the CDR3, the DNA is TGTGCCAGCAGCTTACGGGACACCCCGAACACTGAAGCTTTCTTT.

The chain is built from TRBV25-1 and TRBJ1-2; 10 bases are shared with TRBD1. Germline trimming cut 10 bases from V and 3 bases from J; bases unmatched to any gene: 5. The CDR3 runs to 13 residues. Germline V gene lookup returns CDR1 MGHDK and CDR2 SYGVNS. CDR3 DNA: TGTGCCACCCGGACAGGGGGTGACTATGGCTACACCTTC. Translated: CATRTGGDYGYTF.

DNA of the CDR3: TGTGCCAGCAGCCAAGCTAAAGGGAGTGGGACCTACGAGCAGTACTTC. This sequence encodes CASSQAKGSGTYEQYF. The V call is TRBV4-2, the J call TRBJ2-7; D is perhaps TRBD2 (5 bases). Germline CDR1 and CDR2: LGHNA and YNFKEQ. V lost 1 base to trimming and J lost 2 bases, with 15 bases between them. This CDR3 has 16 amino acids.

V is TRBV11-2 and J is TRBJ1-5; D gene uncertain. The CDR3 spans 13 residues. V was clipped by 5 bases and J by 7 bases, with 12 bases between them. Germline lookup yields CDR1 SGHAT and CDR2 FQNNGV. CDR3 in amino acids: CASSPDAGQPQHF. The CDR3 coding sequence is TGTGCCAGCAGCCCGGACGCGGGACAGCCCCAGCATTTT.

This chain links TRBV28 with TRBJ1-6; 10 nucleotides agree with TRBD1. The germline V gene encodes CDR1 MDHEN and CDR2 SYDVKM. The V gene end was trimmed by 3 bases and the J gene end by 8 bases; junction bases not matched to a gene: 7. The CDR3 runs to 16 residues. In DNA, the CDR3 is TGTGCCAGCAGTTTTCCGACAGGGGGCTTACATTCACCCCTCCACTTT. Its protein product is CASSFPTGGLHSPLHF. Variable domain in full (rest from reference TRBV28 and TRBJ1-6): DVKVTQSSRYLVKRTGEKVFLECVQDMDHENMFWYRQDPGLGLRLIYFSYDVKMKEKGDIPEGYSVSREKKERFSLILESASTNQTSMYLCASSFPTGGLHSPLHFGNGTRLTVT.

The chain joins TRBV10-2 to TRBJ1-3; 10 bases fit TRBD1. CDR3 length: 15 residues. The V segment lost 3 bases and the J segment 5 bases; nucleotides outside the gene matches: 4. Germline-derived CDR1 and CDR2 are WSHSY and SAAADI. The CDR3 nucleotides read TGCGCCAGCAGTGATCCGGGACAGGGGAGAAACACCATATATTTT. Translated: CASSDPGQGRNTIYF.

The rearrangement uses TRBV9 and TRBJ2-2; 7 nucleotides line up with TRBD2. Germline CDR1 SGDLS, CDR2 YYNGEE. The CDR3 is 15 residues long. With 7 bases clipped from V and 0 bases from J, the junction kept 6 bases outside the gene matches. CDR3 loop: CASYPLAANTGELFF. CDR3 nucleotide sequence: TGTGCCAGCTACCCGCTAGCGGCGAACACCGGGGAGCTGTTTTTT.

This clone was seen a few times. V gene TRBV7-9 combines with J gene TRBJ1-6; TRBD1 aligns across 7 bases. Germline CDR1 reads SEHNR; CDR2 reads FQNEAQ (reference sequence). This CDR3 contains 13 residues. V gave up 6 bases and J gave up 7 bases; unmatched junction bases: 3. CDR3 in DNA: TGTGCCAGCAGTCCGGGACAGAATTCACCCCTCCACTTT. Residues: CASSPGQNSPLHF. The complete variable domain, with remaining parts taken from reference TRBV7-9 and TRBJ1-6, reads DTGVSQNPRHKITKRGQNVTFRCDPISEHNRLYWYRQTLGQGPEFLTYFQNEAQLEKSRLLSDRFSAERPKGSFSTLEIQRTEQGDSAMYLCASSPGQNSPLHFGNGTRLTVT.

The chain couples TRBV19 to TRBJ2-4, with TRBD2 as a possible D gene (6 bases). Trimming took 2 bases from V and 5 from J, leaving 16 bases between them. The CDR3 is made up of 16 amino acids. The germline V gene encodes CDR1 LNHDA and CDR2 SQIVND (reference sequence). In nucleotides, the CDR3 is TGTGCCAGTAGTATAAGATTGGTTAGCGGACAAAACATTCAGTACTTC. This gives the protein CASSIRLVSGQNIQYF.

Here the CDR3 reads CASSRSGAEGYGYTF. The CDR3 nucleotides are TGTGCCAGCAGTCGCTCAGGGGCCGAAGGCTATGGCTACACCTTC. V usage is TRBV6-6 and J usage is TRBJ1-2; maybe TRBD1 (6 bases). The CDR3 totals 15 residues. Germline CDR1 MNHNY, CDR2 SVGAGI (reference sequence). Trimming removed 5 bases at V and 4 bases at J, with 17 bases between.

The rearrangement joins TRBV6-5 to TRBJ1-2, with 7 nucleotides matching TRBD1. After removal of 2 bases from V and 7 bases from J, the junction contained 7 bases not matched to a gene. The germline V gene has CDR1 MNHEY and CDR2 SVGAGI. The CDR3 length is 14 residues. CDR3: CASSYAARTGGYTF. The CDR3 DNA sequence: TGTGCCAGCAGTTACGCCGCGCGGACAGGTGGCTACACCTTC.

The chain employs TRBV5-6 and TRBJ2-5, with D possibly being TRBD2 (6 bases). V lost 2 bases, J lost 4 bases, and 15 bases lay in between. The CDR3 extends over 15 amino acids. Germline CDR1 SGHDT, CDR2 YYEEEE. The CDR3 nucleotides read TGTGCCAGCAGCTTTGGTGGCGGGGTGGGAGAGACCCAGTACTTC. Its protein product is CASSFGGGVGETQYF.

This clone was seen a handful of times. The genes are TRBV5-1 and TRBJ1-1; 9 positions match TRBD1. This CDR3 contains 14 residues. Germline lookup yields CDR1 SGHRS and CDR2 YFSETQ. Trimming removed 6 bases from V and 2 bases from J; junction bases left unmatched: 5. The CDR3 coding sequence is TGCGCCAGCAAAAAACAGGGGGCTAACACTGAAGCTTTCTTT. This codes for CASKKQGANTEAFF. The full variable domain, completed using reference TRBV5-1 and TRBJ1-1, is KAGVTQTPRYLIKTRGQQVTLSCSPISGHRSVSWYQQTPGQGLQFLFEYFSETQRNKGNFPGRFSGRQFSNSRSEMNVSTLELGDSALYLCASKKQGANTEAFFGQGTRLTVV.